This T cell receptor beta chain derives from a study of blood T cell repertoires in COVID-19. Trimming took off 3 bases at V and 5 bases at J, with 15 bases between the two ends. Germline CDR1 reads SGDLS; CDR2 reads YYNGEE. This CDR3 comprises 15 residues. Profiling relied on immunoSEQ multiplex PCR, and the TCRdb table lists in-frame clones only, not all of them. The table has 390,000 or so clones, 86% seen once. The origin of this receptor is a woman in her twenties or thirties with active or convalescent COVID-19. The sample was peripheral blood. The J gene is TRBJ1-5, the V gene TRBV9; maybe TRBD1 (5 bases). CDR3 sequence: CASSAEDGAHQPQHF. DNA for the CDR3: TGTGCCAGCAGCGCGGAAGATGGGGCTCATCAGCCCCAGCATTTT.